This TCR beta chain emerged from a study of T cells in Graves' hyperthyroidism and ophthalmopathy. This clonotype came up a few times. What was amplified from RNA transcripts were TCR beta CDR3 regions. When the TCR CDR3 underwent first-round RT-PCR, the HTBI primer set was used. TCRdb reprocessed the multiplex PCR reads via MiXCR and lists one record per CDR3 protein. The sample has approximately 220,000 distinct CDR3 sequences; approximately 20% are singletons. V lost 0 bases and J lost 6, with 16 bases in between. This CDR3 comprises 16 residues. Germline values: CDR1 SGHNT, CDR2 YENEEA. This clonotype was sampled from a man aged 40-49 years with Graves' hyperthyroidism. V and J are TRBV11-3 and TRBJ2-3; D is ambiguous. Sequencing input: blood. The CDR3 coding sequence is TGTGCCAGCAGCTTAGATTACGGTTCCACATACGATACGCAGTATTTT. Translating gives CASSLDYGSTYDTQYF.